This T cell receptor (beta chain) was identified in a study of T cells in Graves' hyperthyroidism and ophthalmopathy. V lost 4 bases and J 5 bases, leaving 14 bases between the germline ends. The CDR3 has 14 amino acids. Germline V gene sequence: CDR1 MNHEY, CDR2 SMNVEV (reference sequence). Amplification targeted TCR beta CDR3 regions from RNA transcripts. TCR CDR3 underwent first-round RT-PCR with the HTBI primer set. Via MiXCR, TCRdb re-called the multiplex PCR reads, giving one row per CDR3 protein. The sample has about 600,000 distinct CDR3 sequences; 13% to 15% are singletons. Exclusion followed for patients with uncontrolled infection, other autoimmune disease, pregnancy or lactation. PBMCs were sourced from approximately 10 ml fresh peripheral blood.

The receptor was derived from a young woman with Graves' ophthalmopathy. Material: blood. The rearrangement uses TRBV27 and TRBJ1-1, with D maybe TRBD1 (6 bases). The CDR3 DNA reads TGTGCCAGCAGTTGGTGGGGGGCGCGAACTGAAGCTTTCTTT. Protein: CASSWWGARTEAFF.